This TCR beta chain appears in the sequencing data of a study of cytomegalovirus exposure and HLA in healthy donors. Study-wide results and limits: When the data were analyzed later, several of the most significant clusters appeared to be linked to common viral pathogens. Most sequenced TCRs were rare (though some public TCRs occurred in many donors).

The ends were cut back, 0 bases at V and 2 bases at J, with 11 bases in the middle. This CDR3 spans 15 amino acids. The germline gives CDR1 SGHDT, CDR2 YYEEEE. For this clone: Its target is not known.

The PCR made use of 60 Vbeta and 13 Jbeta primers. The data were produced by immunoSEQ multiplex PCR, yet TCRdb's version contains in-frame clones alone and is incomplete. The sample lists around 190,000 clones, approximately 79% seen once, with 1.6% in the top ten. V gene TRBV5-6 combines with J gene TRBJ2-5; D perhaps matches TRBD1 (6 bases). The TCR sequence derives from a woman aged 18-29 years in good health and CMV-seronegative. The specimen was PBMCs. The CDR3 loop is CASSLGLRGQETQYF. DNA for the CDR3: TGTGCCAGCAGCTTGGGTTTAAGGGGGCAAGAGACCCAGTACTTC.